This is a list of T cell receptor beta chains from one sample in a study of Graves' ophthalmopathy and Graves' hyperthyroidism. One entry per CDR3 protein results from TCRdb running MiXCR on the multiplex PCR reads. The table has about 600,000 distinct CDR3 sequences, 39% seen once; the top ten hold 4% to 5%. The source material was peripheral blood or thyroid tissue (not recorded which). The origin of the receptors is an adult man with Graves' hyperthyroidism. Each CDR3 is given without its conserved first and last residue. Fields, in order: D gene, V gene, CDR3 protein. The D gene is left open where the match is weak.

d_gene: -
v_gene: TRBV29-1
CDR3aa: SVAGFGNTGELF

d_gene: TRBD2
v_gene: TRBV7-2
CDR3aa: ASTGGRGGLRDTQY

d_gene: TRBD2
v_gene: TRBV29-1
CDR3aa: SVVAASGALTDTQY

d_gene: -
v_gene: TRBV6-1
CDR3aa: ASSELGAQETQY

d_gene: TRBD1
v_gene: TRBV2
CDR3aa: ASSSGQGLTEAF

d_gene: -
v_gene: TRBV7-4
CDR3aa: ARSGGNYNSPLH

d_gene: TRBD1
v_gene: TRBV11-3
CDR3aa: ASSAPGQQPYGYT

d_gene: -
v_gene: TRBV7-8
CDR3aa: ASSPWLTQRETNEKLF

d_gene: -
v_gene: TRBV20-1
CDR3aa: SARDASGDQVNTEAF

d_gene: -
v_gene: TRBV2
CDR3aa: ASSVDTQETQY

d_gene: TRBD1
v_gene: TRBV4-1
CDR3aa: ASSQYPGQGWEQY

d_gene: -
v_gene: TRBV29-1
CDR3aa: SLSGGLGYGYT

d_gene: TRBD1
v_gene: TRBV13
CDR3aa: ASSSGQGRNEKLF

d_gene: -
v_gene: TRBV6-1
CDR3aa: ASSEGYGSTEAF

d_gene: -
v_gene: TRBV7-9
CDR3aa: ASSHNSDEQF

d_gene: -
v_gene: TRBV19
CDR3aa: ASTPGATDTQY

d_gene: TRBD2
v_gene: TRBV6-4
CDR3aa: ASSLTSGDYEQY

d_gene: -
v_gene: TRBV10-2
CDR3aa: ASSLSVEQF

d_gene: -
v_gene: TRBV10-3
CDR3aa: AISDPGVTDTQY

d_gene: TRBD1
v_gene: TRBV29-1
CDR3aa: SVSGQGLLWNEKLF

d_gene: -
v_gene: TRBV7-2
CDR3aa: ASSSTGRDGSLEQY

d_gene: -
v_gene: TRBV7-9
CDR3aa: ASSARLENQETQY

d_gene: -
v_gene: TRBV5-1
CDR3aa: ASSLNTWGSEAF

d_gene: -
v_gene: TRBV24-1
CDR3aa: ATSDSRGVALEAPTGELF

d_gene: -
v_gene: TRBV29-1
CDR3aa: SSPTSGSEQY

d_gene: -
v_gene: TRBV12-3/TRBV12-4
CDR3aa: ASSSGPGVTQY

d_gene: -
v_gene: TRBV2
CDR3aa: ASSSPRRGGPGRELF

d_gene: -
v_gene: TRBV30
CDR3aa: ASGHFYEQY

d_gene: TRBD1
v_gene: TRBV10-3
CDR3aa: AITDRTGINEQETQY

d_gene: TRBD1
v_gene: TRBV12-3/TRBV12-4
CDR3aa: ASRRQGLFHEQY

d_gene: TRBD2
v_gene: TRBV7-3
CDR3aa: ASSRTGGYNEQF

d_gene: -
v_gene: TRBV5-6
CDR3aa: ASSLAQGNSNQPQH

d_gene: -
v_gene: TRBV10-3
CDR3aa: AISEGQLSGNTIY

d_gene: -
v_gene: TRBV29-1
CDR3aa: SVEGLARDGSYEQY

d_gene: TRBD2
v_gene: TRBV5-6
CDR3aa: ASSFVGTSGFYEQY

d_gene: -
v_gene: TRBV7-4
CDR3aa: ASSLSGRGIICEQY

d_gene: -
v_gene: TRBV29-1
CDR3aa: SVEDDGEQF

d_gene: -
v_gene: TRBV29-1
CDR3aa: SVQGDGYT

d_gene: TRBD2
v_gene: TRBV7-6
CDR3aa: ASSISGRARETQY

d_gene: -
v_gene: TRBV10-3
CDR3aa: AISESIGTRELF

d_gene: -
v_gene: TRBV10-3
CDR3aa: AIKPGTHTEETQY

d_gene: -
v_gene: TRBV12-3/TRBV12-4
CDR3aa: AGGLKETQY

d_gene: -
v_gene: TRBV7-9
CDR3aa: ASSMGTSTDTQY

d_gene: -
v_gene: TRBV19
CDR3aa: ASSIGTGTYEQY

d_gene: TRBD1
v_gene: TRBV4-1
CDR3aa: ASSQQGVETQY

d_gene: TRBD1
v_gene: TRBV2
CDR3aa: ASRGTGYEQF

d_gene: TRBD2
v_gene: TRBV11-2
CDR3aa: ASSSGGASGIGTQY

d_gene: TRBD1
v_gene: TRBV9
CDR3aa: ASSVPPQGREKLF

d_gene: -
v_gene: TRBV12-3/TRBV12-4
CDR3aa: ASGNTIY

d_gene: TRBD1
v_gene: TRBV15
CDR3aa: ATSRDQGAAETQY